The present entry profiles one TCR beta chain with its context. These data originate in a study of T cell responses to AZD1222 COVID-19 vaccine. Trimming shortened V by 4 bases and J by 2 bases, and 16 bases separated the two germline ends. The germline gives CDR1 ENHRY, CDR2 SYGVKD. This CDR3 region has 16 residues. The repertoire was sequenced with immunoSEQ multiplex PCR; TCRdb's copy has only in-frame clones and lacks some. Among under 95,000 clones, approximately 91% were seen once, and the ten largest hold less than 9%. This specimen consisted of peripheral blood, obtained 28 days after the second AZD1222 dose. This TCR was recovered from an adult who received the AZD1222 COVID-19 vaccine. The chain has TRBV10-3 and TRBJ2-3; D is possibly TRBD2 (6 bases). Here the CDR3 DNA reads TGTGCCATCAGTGGGGGTGGGCGGGAACTCACAGATACGCAGTATTTT. Its translation is CAISGGGRELTDTQYF.